A selection of T cell receptor beta chains follows, all from one sample in a study of T cell responses to AZD1222 COVID-19 vaccine. Libraries were prepared by immunoSEQ multiplex PCR; TCRdb keeps only in-frame clonotypes and omits some of them. The sample carries 110,000 or so clones, roughly 88% recorded once. The specimen was peripheral blood, collected on day 0 of AZD1222 vaccination. The receptors stem from an adult in good health. CDR3s include the opening cysteine and the closing phenylalanine or tryptophan. Each record gives: D gene, clone size, V gene, J gene, CDR3 DNA, CDR3 protein. A D gene is named only where the DNA matches it firmly. Clone size is given for some rows only: seen once, a few or many times, or a class if the clone is expanded.

TRBD2,NA,TRBV3-1/TRBV3-2,TRBJ2-1,TGTGCCAGCAGCCAAGGAACTAGCGGGAGACTCTGGCGGAGTGAGCAGTTCTTC,CASSQGTSGRLWRSEQFF
TRBD2,few,TRBV27,TRBJ2-1,TGTGCCAGCAGTCCTTGGACTAGCGGGGCCAATGAGCAGTTCTTC,CASSPWTSGANEQFF
NA,NA,TRBV6-5,TRBJ2-2,TGTGCCAGCAGTTACCTGCCTCTACGGAACACCGGGGAGCTGTTTTTT,CASSYLPLRNTGELFF
NA,few,TRBV6-5,TRBJ2-1,TGTGCCAGCAGTTTTTACGTGGGCAATGAGCAGTTCTTC,CASSFYVGNEQFF
TRBD1,NA,TRBV23-1,TRBJ1-3,TGCGCCAGCAGTCAATCGGGGGGACAGGACACTGGAAACACCATATATTTT,CASSQSGGQDTGNTIYF
TRBD1,medium-sized,TRBV2,TRBJ1-2,TGTGCCAGCAGTGATGGGGACAGGCTCCTCTATGGCTACACCTTC,CASSDGDRLLYGYTF
NA,once,TRBV12-5,TRBJ1-1,TGTGCTAGTGGCTCAGTCAACACTGAAGCTTTCTTT,CASGSVNTEAFF
NA,once,TRBV4-2,TRBJ2-3,TGTGCCAGCAGCCAAGATCTGGCGCACACAGATACGCAGTATTTT,CASSQDLAHTDTQYF
NA,NA,TRBV5-1,TRBJ2-5,TGCGCCAGCAGCTTGGGTAGACCGCAAGAGACCCAGTACTTC,CASSLGRPQETQYF
NA,NA,TRBV18,TRBJ2-2,TGTGCCAGCTCCCCCGCCACCACCGGGGAGCTGTTTTTT,CASSPATTGELFF
NA,NA,TRBV12-3/TRBV12-4,TRBJ2-7,TGTGCCAGCAGTTTGGCAGGCTACGAGCAGTACTTC,CASSLAGYEQYF
NA,NA,TRBV2,TRBJ1-4,TGTGCCAGCCTGGGATACAATGAAAAACTGTTTTTT,CASLGYNEKLFF
NA,NA,TRBV11-2,TRBJ1-1,TGTGCCAGCAGCCCCTCGTCCCAAACCAACACTGAAGCTTTCTTT,CASSPSSQTNTEAFF
NA,once,TRBV11-3,TRBJ2-3,TGTGCCAGCAGCCCCCGGCGGCCCGTCCCAGATACGCAGTATTTT,CASSPRRPVPDTQYF
TRBD2,NA,TRBV5-1,TRBJ2-5,TGCGCCAGCAGCTGGACTGGGGGACTAGCGGAAGAGACCCAGTACTTC,CASSWTGGLAEETQYF
NA,NA,TRBV11-3,TRBJ2-1,TGTGCCAGCAGCAGGGGTCCCACCTACAATGAGCAGTTCTTC,CASSRGPTYNEQFF
NA,NA,TRBV10-3,TRBJ2-3,TGTGCCATCACCCAGGGGTCTCATAGCACAGATACGCAGTATTTT,CAITQGSHSTDTQYF
TRBD1,once,TRBV3-1/TRBV3-2,TRBJ1-5,TGTGCCAGCAGCCAAGATTTCTCTGGACAGGGTAGTAGCAATCAGCCCCAGCATTTT,CASSQDFSGQGSSNQPQHF
NA,once,TRBV11-3,TRBJ2-7,TGTGCCAGCAGCTTAAGCGGGTTGGGTTACGAGCAGTACTTC,CASSLSGLGYEQYF
NA,NA,TRBV27,TRBJ2-7,TGTGCCAGCAGCCGCCGGGCAGGGGCCTCCTACGAGCAGTACTTC,CASSRRAGASYEQYF
TRBD2,NA,TRBV28,TRBJ2-2,TGTGCCAGCAGTTCTCCCGGAGCGGGAGGGCCAAACACCGGGGAGCTGTTTTTT,CASSSPGAGGPNTGELFF
TRBD1,NA,TRBV6-2/TRBV6-3,TRBJ2-5,TGTGCCAGCAGTTACCGGGACAGGGGCCGGGAGACCCAGTACTTC,CASSYRDRGRETQYF
NA,NA,TRBV11-2,TRBJ2-1,TGTGCCAGCAGCTTATCGGAAGTGGGTGAGCAGTTCTTC,CASSLSEVGEQFF
NA,NA,TRBV7-2,TRBJ1-1,TGTGCCAGCAGCCCGGGTTCTTTGAACACTGAAGCTTTCTTT,CASSPGSLNTEAFF
NA,NA,TRBV5-1,TRBJ2-2,TGCGCCATCCCCTTCCCGAGATTTTGGCCTCGAAGCCTCACCGGGGAGCTGTTTTTT,CAIPFPRFWPRSLTGELFF
TRBD2,NA,TRBV10-2,TRBJ2-1,TGCGCCACCGGAAGGACTAGCGGGACGAGTGAGCAGTTCTTC,CATGRTSGTSEQFF
NA,NA,TRBV28,TRBJ2-4,TGTGCCAGCAGGGGTCAGGGAGAAAACATTCAGTACTTC,CASRGQGENIQYF
TRBD1,once,TRBV27,TRBJ2-1,TGTGCCAGCAGTGCCGGGACAGGTGACTACAATGAGCAGTTCTTC,CASSAGTGDYNEQFF
NA,NA,TRBV6-1,TRBJ2-7,TGTGCCAGCAGTGATGGGACGGACGCCGAGCAGTACTTC,CASSDGTDAEQYF
TRBD1,few,TRBV11-3,TRBJ2-2,TGTGCCAGCAGCCCGGGACAGGGGAAAGGGAACACCGGGGAGCTGTTTTTT,CASSPGQGKGNTGELFF
NA,many,TRBV5-8,TRBJ1-2,TGTGCCAGCAGCTTATCGCCGTCCCATGGCTACACCTTC,CASSLSPSHGYTF
TRBD1,NA,TRBV11-3,TRBJ1-6,TGTGCCAGCAGCTACAGGGGTAGTAATTCACCCCTCCACTTT,CASSYRGSNSPLHF
NA,NA,TRBV7-9,TRBJ1-2,TGTGCCAGCAGCTTAGTAGGTCTGCGTGGCTACACCTTC,CASSLVGLRGYTF
NA,NA,TRBV28,TRBJ1-2,TGTGCCAGCAGCGCTCTCGGAGGCTACACCTTC,CASSALGGYTF
NA,few,TRBV14,TRBJ1-5,TGTGCCAGCAGCCTCGGGGGAGGGAACAATCAGCCCCAGCATTTT,CASSLGGGNNQPQHF
TRBD1,NA,TRBV2,TRBJ1-1,TGTGCCAGCAGTTACACCCGACCTCGACAGGGGGCTAACACTGAAGCTTTCTTT,CASSYTRPRQGANTEAFF
TRBD2,NA,TRBV6-2/TRBV6-3,TRBJ2-2,TGTGCCAGCAGTTACTGGTCACTAGCGGGAGGCTTGACCGGGGAGCTGTTTTTT,CASSYWSLAGGLTGELFF
TRBD1,NA,TRBV15,TRBJ1-3,TGTGCCACCAGCAGAGGAAGGGGACAGCTAAAGAACACCATATATTTT,CATSRGRGQLKNTIYF
NA,NA,TRBV6-1,TRBJ2-5,TGTGCCAGCAGTGAAGCGCACGGGGGATCGGAGACCCAGTACTTC,CASSEAHGGSETQYF
TRBD1,NA,TRBV5-1,TRBJ2-7,TGCGCCAGCAGCTTGGGGGACAGGGTGTTCCACGAGCAGTACTTC,CASSLGDRVFHEQYF
NA,NA,TRBV15,TRBJ1-3,TGTGCCACCAGCAGAGATATAGGGTCCCACTCTGGAAACACCATATATTTT,CATSRDIGSHSGNTIYF
NA,once,TRBV21-1,TRBJ1-5,TGTGCCAGCAGTCCGTGGGGAGGGGCCTTCGGGCAGCCCCAGCATTTT,CASSPWGGAFGQPQHF
TRBD1,NA,TRBV2,TRBJ1-3,TGTGCCAGCAGTGAAGAGACAGGGATGGCTGGAAACACCATATATTTT,CASSEETGMAGNTIYF
TRBD2,NA,TRBV4-1,TRBJ2-2,TGCGCCAGCAGCCAAGGGGCCCAGCGGGGGAACACCGGGGAGCTGTTTTTT,CASSQGAQRGNTGELFF
NA,NA,TRBV19,TRBJ1-1,TGTGCCAGTAGTATAATGTTTGGGGGTGCGACTGAAGCTTTCTTT,CASSIMFGGATEAFF
TRBD2,NA,TRBV19,TRBJ2-1,TGTGCCAGTAGTCCGGGACTAGCGGTTGTAGGCGAGCAGTTCTTC,CASSPGLAVVGEQFF
NA,NA,TRBV6-4,TRBJ1-4,TGTGCCAGCAGGCCGAGGAGGGGAGATGGAAAACTGTTTTTT,CASRPRRGDGKLFF